A selection of T cell receptor beta chains follows, all from one sample in a study of blood T cell repertoires in COVID-19. Produced via immunoSEQ multiplex PCR; TCRdb's table is partial and in-frame only. Among hundreds of thousands of clones listed, about 89% were seen once. The sequenced sample was peripheral blood. These receptors all come from a woman aged 45-65 years with COVID-19, enrolled during active disease. CDR3s include the opening cysteine and the closing phenylalanine or tryptophan.

TRBJ2-5 TRBV4-1 CASSLDVRGGIQETQYF
TRBJ2-7 TRBV30 CAWSASLAGGRNEQYF
TRBJ2-7 TRBV11-2 CASSARPAGGEQYF
TRBJ2-7 TRBV3-1/TRBV3-2 CASSRGRGLSYEQYF
TRBJ1-6 TRBV19 CASRREEGGDSPLHF
TRBJ1-3 TRBV11-2 CASSFDTSGNTIYF
TRBJ1-1 TRBV10-3 CATFAGLDTEAFF
TRBJ2-7 TRBV5-4 CASSPPTSGGSYEQYF
TRBJ2-7 TRBV2 CASRQGQGPYEQYF
TRBJ2-1 TRBV5-1 CASSPLRTGSIEQFF
TRBJ1-6 TRBV14 CASSRYTGSNSPLHF
TRBJ1-2 TRBV2 CASSVDRNPNYGYTF
TRBJ2-7 TRBV11-2 CASSLGQGAPYEQYF
TRBJ1-2 TRBV6-5 CASSDPGVGGYTF
TRBJ2-2 TRBV28 CASSLQTGELFF
TRBJ1-6 TRBV6-1 CASSVYRKSSYNSPLHF
TRBJ1-1 TRBV5-5 CASSPAGGRDTEAFF
TRBJ1-5 TRBV2 CASSEERFGNQPQHF
TRBJ2-3 TRBV18 CASSPTASTDTQYF
TRBJ2-1 TRBV4-2 CASSRSGYNEQFF
TRBJ2-1 TRBV2 CASSRTSEYNEQFF
TRBJ1-5 TRBV10-2 CASSEGTGYQPQHF
TRBJ1-2 TRBV28 CASRGAGYGYTF
TRBJ1-2 TRBV18 CASSPKAIPGSGSNYGYTF
TRBJ1-2 TRBV7-2 CASSFSRERGGGYTF
TRBJ1-1 TRBV6-5 CASQRGGTEAFF
TRBJ2-7 TRBV7-9 CASSLVRGSYEQYF
TRBJ1-2 TRBV30 CAWSGGSGYTF
TRBJ1-1 TRBV7-2 CASSFRTGMNTEAFF
TRBJ1-2 TRBV23-1 CASSYDRERSYGYTF
TRBJ2-1 TRBV4-2 CASSRNLGLAGTYNEQFF
TRBJ2-3 TRBV19 CASSPTGTDTQYF
TRBJ2-3 TRBV5-1 CASSLGLAGGRTSTDTQYF
TRBJ2-2 TRBV19 CASSIGPQGTGELFF
TRBJ1-2 TRBV29-1 CSVDQPFENYGYTF
TRBJ2-3 TRBV29-1 CSVDPAGTDTQYF
TRBJ2-7 TRBV7-8 CASSLAGGPFYEQYF
TRBJ1-6 TRBV28 CASSSPGGTGAYNSPLHF
TRBJ1-1 TRBV2 CASSVDRVNTEAFF
TRBJ1-2 TRBV18 CASSPDLNLNYGYTF
TRBJ1-3 TRBV18 CASSPQRGPNTIYF
TRBJ1-1 TRBV6-6 CASSARTGTTEAFF
TRBJ2-7 TRBV6-1 CASSTDRESSYEQYF
TRBJ1-5 TRBV27 CASSSGAQPQHF
TRBJ1-1 TRBV19 CASTGTRGTEAFF
TRBJ2-7 TRBV24-1 CATSDSTGSYEQYF